This TCR beta chain was sequenced for a study of human T cells and chemical hapten exposure. Study summary: Patients additionally received therapeutic doses of diphenylcyclopropenone on the scalp once a week, and this continued throughout the roughly 25-week study.

Time point reported: pre-sensitization, week 0. Treatment reported: therapeutic diphenylcyclopropenone sensitization with weekly scalp DPC. Extraction yielded total RNA from whole blood (unfractionated). As the library was built, unique molecular identifiers were attached to individual cDNA molecules. TCRdb analysed the RACE reads with MiXCR anew, one entry per CDR3 protein. Of about 290,000 distinct CDR3 sequences in the sample, around 7.3% were seen once. V shed 2 bases, J shed 8 bases, and the junction held 7 bases outside the gene matches. From germline, CDR1 is MNHEY and CDR2 SVGAGI. The CDR3 consists of 15 residues.

This clonotype was obtained from a man aged 18 to 30 with alopecia areata. Some clones in this sample may be carry-over from other donors' samples. This chain uses TRBV6-5 with TRBJ1-4; 8 nucleotides line up with TRBD1. The specimen was whole blood, collected in connection with sensitization to the hapten diphenylcyclopropenone (DPC). CDR3 residues: CASSYSGQGGEKLFF. DNA for the CDR3: TGTGCCAGCAGTTACAGCGGACAGGGAGGAGAAAAACTGTTTTTT.